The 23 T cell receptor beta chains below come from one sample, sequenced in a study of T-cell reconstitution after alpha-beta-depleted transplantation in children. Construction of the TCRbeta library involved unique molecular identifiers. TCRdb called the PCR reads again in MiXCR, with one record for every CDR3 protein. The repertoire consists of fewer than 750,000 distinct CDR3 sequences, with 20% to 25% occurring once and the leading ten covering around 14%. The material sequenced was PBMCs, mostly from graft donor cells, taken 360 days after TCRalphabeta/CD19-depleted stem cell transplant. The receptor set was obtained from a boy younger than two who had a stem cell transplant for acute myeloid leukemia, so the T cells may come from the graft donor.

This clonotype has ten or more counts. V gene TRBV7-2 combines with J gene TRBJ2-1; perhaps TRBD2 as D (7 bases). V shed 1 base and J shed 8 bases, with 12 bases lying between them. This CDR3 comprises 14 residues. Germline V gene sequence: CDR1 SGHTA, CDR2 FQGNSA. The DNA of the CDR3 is TGTGCCAGCAGCTTAGTTGGGGGGGCTCATGAGCAGTTCTTC. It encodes CASSLVGGAHEQFF.

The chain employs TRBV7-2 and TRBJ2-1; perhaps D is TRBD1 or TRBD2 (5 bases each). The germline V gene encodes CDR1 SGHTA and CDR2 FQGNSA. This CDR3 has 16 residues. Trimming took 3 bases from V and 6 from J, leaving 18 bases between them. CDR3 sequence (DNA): TGTGCCAGCAGCTTCACCGGGACGAGCAGAACCAATGAGCAGTTCTTC. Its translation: CASSFTGTSRTNEQFF.

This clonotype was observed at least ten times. The CDR3 coding sequence is TGTGCCAGCAGCCAAACTAGGACCGGGGAGCTGTTTTTT. It yields the protein CASSQTRTGELFF. This chain links TRBV3-1 with TRBJ2-2; tentatively, D is TRBD2 (5 bases). The germline V gene encodes CDR1 LGHDT and CDR2 YNNKEL (reference sequence). This CDR3 contains 13 residues. Trimming cost V 2 bases and J 5 bases, with 6 bases left between them.

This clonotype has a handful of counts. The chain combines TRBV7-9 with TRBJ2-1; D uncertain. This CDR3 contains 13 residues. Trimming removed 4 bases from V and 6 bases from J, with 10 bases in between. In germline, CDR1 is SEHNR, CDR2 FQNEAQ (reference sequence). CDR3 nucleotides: TGTGCCAGCAGCTCGGACGGATTCAATGAGCAGTTCTTC. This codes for CASSSDGFNEQFF. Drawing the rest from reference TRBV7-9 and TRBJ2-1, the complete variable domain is DTGVSQNPRHKITKRGQNVTFRCDPISEHNRLYWYRQTLGQGPEFLTYFQNEAQLEKSRLLSDRFSAERPKGSFSTLEIQRTEQGDSAMYLCASSSDGFNEQFFGPGTRLTVL.

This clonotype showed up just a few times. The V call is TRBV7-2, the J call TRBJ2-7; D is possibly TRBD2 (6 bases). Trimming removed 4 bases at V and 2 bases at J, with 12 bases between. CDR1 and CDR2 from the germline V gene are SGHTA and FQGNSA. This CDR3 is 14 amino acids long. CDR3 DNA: TGTGCCAGCAGCTCCACGGGGGTCGCCTACGAGCAGTACTTC. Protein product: CASSSTGVAYEQYF.

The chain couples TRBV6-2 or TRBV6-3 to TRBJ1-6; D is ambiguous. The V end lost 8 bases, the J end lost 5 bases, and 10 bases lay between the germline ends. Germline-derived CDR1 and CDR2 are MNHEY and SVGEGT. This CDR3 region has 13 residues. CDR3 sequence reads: CASFKRNNSPLHF. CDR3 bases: TGTGCCAGCTTCAAAAGGAATAATTCACCCCTCCACTTT.

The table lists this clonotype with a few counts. In DNA, the CDR3 is TGTGCCACCCCTTCGGGGGGGACCGCCTACAATGAGCAGTTCTTC. Residues: CATPSGGTAYNEQFF. The J gene is TRBJ2-1, the V gene TRBV24-1, with TRBD2 identical over 8 bases. CDR3 length: 15 amino acids. CDR1 KGHDR and CDR2 SFDVKD come from the germline V gene. V lost 9 bases to trimming and J lost 2 bases; unmatched junction nucleotides: 8.

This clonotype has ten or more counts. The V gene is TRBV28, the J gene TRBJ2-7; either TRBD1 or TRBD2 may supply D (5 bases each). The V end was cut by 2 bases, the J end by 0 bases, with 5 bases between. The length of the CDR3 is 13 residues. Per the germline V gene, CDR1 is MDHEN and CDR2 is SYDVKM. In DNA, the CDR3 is TGTGCCAGCAGTTTAGGGGGCTCCTACGAGCAGTACGTC. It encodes CASSLGGSYEQYV.

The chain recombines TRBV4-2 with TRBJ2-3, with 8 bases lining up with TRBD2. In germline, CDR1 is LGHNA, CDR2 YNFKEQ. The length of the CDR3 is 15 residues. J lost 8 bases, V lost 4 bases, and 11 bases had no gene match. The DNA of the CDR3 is TGTGCCAGCAGCCCCCGGATCGGGGGGGTTGGTACGCAGTATTTT. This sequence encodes CASSPRIGGVGTQYF.

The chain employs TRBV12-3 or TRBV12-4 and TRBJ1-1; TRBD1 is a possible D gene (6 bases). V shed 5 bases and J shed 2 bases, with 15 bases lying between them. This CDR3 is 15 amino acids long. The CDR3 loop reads CASSPRQAGNTEAFF. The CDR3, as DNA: TGTGCCAGCAGTCCCCGACAGGCGGGCAACACTGAAGCTTTCTTT.

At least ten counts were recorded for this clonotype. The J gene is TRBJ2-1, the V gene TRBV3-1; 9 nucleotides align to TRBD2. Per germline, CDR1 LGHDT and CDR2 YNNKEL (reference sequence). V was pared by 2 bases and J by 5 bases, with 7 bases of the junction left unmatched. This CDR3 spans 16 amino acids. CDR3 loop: CASSQWASGAHNEQFF. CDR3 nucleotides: TGTGCCAGCAGCCAATGGGCTAGCGGGGCCCACAATGAGCAGTTCTTC.

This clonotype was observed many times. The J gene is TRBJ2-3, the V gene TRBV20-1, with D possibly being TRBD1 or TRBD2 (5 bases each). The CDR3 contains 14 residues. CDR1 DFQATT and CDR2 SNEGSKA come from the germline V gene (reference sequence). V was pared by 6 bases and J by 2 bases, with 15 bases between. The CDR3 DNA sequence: TGCAGTGCCCGCCACGAGGGGATCACAGATACGCAGTATTTT. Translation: CSARHEGITDTQYF.

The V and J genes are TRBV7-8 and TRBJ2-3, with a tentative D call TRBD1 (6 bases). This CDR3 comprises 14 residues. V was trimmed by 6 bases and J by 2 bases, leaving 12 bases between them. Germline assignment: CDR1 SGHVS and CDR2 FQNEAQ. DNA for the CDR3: TGTGCCAGCAGTTTTCAGGGGAACACAGATACGCAGTATTTT. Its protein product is CASSFQGNTDTQYF. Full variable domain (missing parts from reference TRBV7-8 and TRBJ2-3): GAGVSQSPRYKVAKRGQDVALRCDPISGHVSLFWYQQALGQGPEFLTYFQNEAQLDKSGLPSDRFFAERPEGSVSTLKIQRTQQEDSAVYLCASSFQGNTDTQYFGPGTRLTVL.

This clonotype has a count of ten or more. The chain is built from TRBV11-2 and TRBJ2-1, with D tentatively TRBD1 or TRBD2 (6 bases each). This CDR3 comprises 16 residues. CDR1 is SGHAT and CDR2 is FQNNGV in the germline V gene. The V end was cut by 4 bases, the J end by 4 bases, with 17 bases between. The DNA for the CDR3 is TGTGCCAGCAGCTCCGAGCGAGGGGGGCCGTACAATGAGCAGTTCTTC. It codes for CASSSERGGPYNEQFF.

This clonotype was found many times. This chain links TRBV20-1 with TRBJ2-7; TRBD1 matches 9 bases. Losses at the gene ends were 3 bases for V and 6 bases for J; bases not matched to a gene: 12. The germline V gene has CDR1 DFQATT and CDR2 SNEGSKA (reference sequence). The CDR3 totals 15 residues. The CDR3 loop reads CSARGRDRALGEQYV. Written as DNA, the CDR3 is TGCAGTGCTAGGGGTCGGGACAGGGCCTTGGGCGAGCAGTACGTC.

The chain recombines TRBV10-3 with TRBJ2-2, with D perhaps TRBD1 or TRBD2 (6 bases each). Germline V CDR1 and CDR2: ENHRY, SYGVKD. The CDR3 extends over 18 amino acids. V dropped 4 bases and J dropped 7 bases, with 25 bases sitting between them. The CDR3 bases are TGTGCCATCAGTGCCCGACAGACAGCCATAGGGGGGAGCGGGGAGCTGTTTTTT. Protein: CAISARQTAIGGSGELFF.

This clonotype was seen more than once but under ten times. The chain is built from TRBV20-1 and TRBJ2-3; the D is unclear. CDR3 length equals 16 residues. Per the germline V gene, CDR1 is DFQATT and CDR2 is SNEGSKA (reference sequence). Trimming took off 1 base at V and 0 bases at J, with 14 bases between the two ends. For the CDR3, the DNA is TGCAGTGCTAGAGGCGAACCGGTCCGAAGCACAGATACGCAGTATTTT. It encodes CSARGEPVRSTDTQYF.

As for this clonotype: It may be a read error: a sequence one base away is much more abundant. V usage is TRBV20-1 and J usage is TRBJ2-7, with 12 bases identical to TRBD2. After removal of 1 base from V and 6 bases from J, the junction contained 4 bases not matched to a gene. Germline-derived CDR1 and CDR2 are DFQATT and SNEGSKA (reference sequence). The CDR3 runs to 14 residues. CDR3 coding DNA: TGCAGTGCTAGAGCTAGCGGGGGGGCCGGCGAGCAGTACTTC. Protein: CSARASGGAGEQYF.

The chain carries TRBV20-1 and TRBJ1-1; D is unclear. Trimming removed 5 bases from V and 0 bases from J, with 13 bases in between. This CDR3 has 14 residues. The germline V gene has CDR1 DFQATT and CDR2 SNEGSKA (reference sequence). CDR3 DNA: TGCAGTGCTTACCGCGGGGTTCTGAACACTGAAGCTTTCTTT. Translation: CSAYRGVLNTEAFF.

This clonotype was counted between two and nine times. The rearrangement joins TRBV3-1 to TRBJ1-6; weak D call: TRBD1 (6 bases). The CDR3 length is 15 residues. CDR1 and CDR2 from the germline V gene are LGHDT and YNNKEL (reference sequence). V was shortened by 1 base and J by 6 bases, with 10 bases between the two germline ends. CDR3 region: CASSQGRGFNSPLHF. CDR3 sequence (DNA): TGTGCCAGCAGCCAAGGCAGGGGTTTTAATTCACCCCTCCACTTT.

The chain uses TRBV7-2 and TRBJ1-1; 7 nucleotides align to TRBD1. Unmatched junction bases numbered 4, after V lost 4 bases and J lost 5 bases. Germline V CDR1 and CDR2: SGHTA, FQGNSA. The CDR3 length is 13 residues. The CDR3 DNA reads TGTGCCAGCAGCTCGATGGGACAGACTGAAGCTTTCTTT. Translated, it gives CASSSMGQTEAFF.

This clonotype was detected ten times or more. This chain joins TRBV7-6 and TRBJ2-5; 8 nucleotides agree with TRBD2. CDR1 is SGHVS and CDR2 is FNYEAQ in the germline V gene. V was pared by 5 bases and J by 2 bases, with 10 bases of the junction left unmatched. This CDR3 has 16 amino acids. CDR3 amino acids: CASSPGPGLGQETQYF. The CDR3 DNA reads TGTGCCAGCAGCCCCGGTCCGGGACTAGGGCAAGAGACCCAGTACTTC. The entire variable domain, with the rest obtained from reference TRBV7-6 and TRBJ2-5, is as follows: GAGVSQSPRYKVTKRGQDVALRCDPISGHVSLYWYRQALGQGPEFLTYFNYEAQQDKSGLPNDRFSAERPEGSISTLTIQRTEQRDSAMYRCASSPGPGLGQETQYFGPGTRLLVL.

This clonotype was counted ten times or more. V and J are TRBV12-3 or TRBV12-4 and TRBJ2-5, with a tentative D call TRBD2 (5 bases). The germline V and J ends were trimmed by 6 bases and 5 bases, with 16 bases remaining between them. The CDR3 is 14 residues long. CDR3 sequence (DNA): TGTGCCAGCAGGAGACCGGGAATTAGGGAGACCCAGTACTTC. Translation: CASRRPGIRETQYF.